This T cell receptor (beta chain) was observed in a study of blood T cell repertoires in COVID-19. In the study overall: The origin of the acute and convalescent COVID-19 samples was the United States, Italy and Spain. The analysed material was cDNA or gDNA that came from T cells, B-cell-depleted T cells, or PBMCs.

Authors' processing steps: It was from reference gene primer amplification that nucleated cell counts were estimated. Only in-frame clones appear in the TCRdb table, and some are missing; sequencing was by immunoSEQ multiplex PCR. V, J and clone size are taken as reported in that table, and D and trimming were inferred from the DNA itself. Seen here are about 150,000 clones, roughly four fifths observed once, and the top ten hold 15%. Germline-derived CDR1 and CDR2 are SGHDN and FVKESK. The CDR3 sequence is 15 residues long. The V gene lost 4 bases and the J gene lost 0 bases, with 9 bases spanning the gap.

The gene calls are TRBV14 and TRBJ1-4; D uncertain. Sequencing used peripheral blood. The clonotype was recovered from a human donor with acute or convalescent COVID-19. The donor label of this sample is uncertain. The CDR3 region is CASSPRVATNEKLFF. DNA for the CDR3: TGTGCCAGCAGCCCTAGAGTGGCAACTAATGAAAAACTGTTTTTT.